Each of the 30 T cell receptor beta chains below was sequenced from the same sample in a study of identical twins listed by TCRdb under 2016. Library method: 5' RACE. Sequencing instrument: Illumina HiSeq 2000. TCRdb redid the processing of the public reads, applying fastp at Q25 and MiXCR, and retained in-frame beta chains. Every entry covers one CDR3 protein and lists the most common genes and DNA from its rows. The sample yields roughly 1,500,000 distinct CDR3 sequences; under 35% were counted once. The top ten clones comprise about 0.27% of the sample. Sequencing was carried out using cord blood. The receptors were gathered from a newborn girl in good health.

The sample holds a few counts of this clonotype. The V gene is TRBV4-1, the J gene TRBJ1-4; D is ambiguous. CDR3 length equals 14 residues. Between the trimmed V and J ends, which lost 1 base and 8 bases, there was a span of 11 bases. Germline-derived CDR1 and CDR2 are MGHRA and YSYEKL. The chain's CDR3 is CASSQVSGYEKLFF. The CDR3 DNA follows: TGCGCCAGCAGCCAAGTGTCGGGGTACGAAAAACTGTTTTTT.

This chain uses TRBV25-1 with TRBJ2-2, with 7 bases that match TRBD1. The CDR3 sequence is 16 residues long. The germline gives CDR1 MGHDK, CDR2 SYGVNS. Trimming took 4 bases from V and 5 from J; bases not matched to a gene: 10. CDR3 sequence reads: CASSGKSGQPTGELFF. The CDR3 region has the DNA TGTGCCAGCAGTGGTAAATCGGGACAGCCTACCGGGGAGCTGTTTTTT.

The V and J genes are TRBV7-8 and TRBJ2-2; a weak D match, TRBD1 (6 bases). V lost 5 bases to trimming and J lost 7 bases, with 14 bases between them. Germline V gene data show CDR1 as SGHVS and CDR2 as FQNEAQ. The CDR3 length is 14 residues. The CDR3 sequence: CASSPRGGGGELFF. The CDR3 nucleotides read TGTGCCAGCAGCCCCAGGGGTGGGGGCGGGGAGCTGTTTTTT.

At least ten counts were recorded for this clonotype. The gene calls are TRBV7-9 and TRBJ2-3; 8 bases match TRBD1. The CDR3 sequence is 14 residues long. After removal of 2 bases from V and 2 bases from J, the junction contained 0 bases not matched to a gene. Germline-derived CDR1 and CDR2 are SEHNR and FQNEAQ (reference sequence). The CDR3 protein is CASSLQGATDTQYF. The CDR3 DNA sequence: TGTGCCAGCAGCTTACAGGGGGCCACAGATACGCAGTATTTT.

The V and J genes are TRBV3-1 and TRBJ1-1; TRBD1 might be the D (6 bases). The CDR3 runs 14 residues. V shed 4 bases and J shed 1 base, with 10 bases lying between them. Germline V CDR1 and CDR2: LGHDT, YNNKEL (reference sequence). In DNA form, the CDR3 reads TGTGCCAGCAGCCGGAGGGGGGAGAACACTGAAGCTTTCTTT. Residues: CASSRRGENTEAFF.

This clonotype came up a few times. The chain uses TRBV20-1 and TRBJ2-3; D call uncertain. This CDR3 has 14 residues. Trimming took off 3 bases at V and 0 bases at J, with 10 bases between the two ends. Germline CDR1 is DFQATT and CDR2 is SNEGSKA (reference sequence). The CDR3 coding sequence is TGCAGTGCTAGCAGACAAGGTAGCACAGATACGCAGTATTTT. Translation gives CSASRQGSTDTQYF.

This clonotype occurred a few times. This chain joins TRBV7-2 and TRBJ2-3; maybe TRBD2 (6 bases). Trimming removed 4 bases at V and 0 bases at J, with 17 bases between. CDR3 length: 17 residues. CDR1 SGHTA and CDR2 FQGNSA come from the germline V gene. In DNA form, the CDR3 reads TGTGCCAGCAGCTCGGGCTTGAGCGGGCGCAGCACAGATACGCAGTATTTT. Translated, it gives CASSSGLSGRSTDTQYF.

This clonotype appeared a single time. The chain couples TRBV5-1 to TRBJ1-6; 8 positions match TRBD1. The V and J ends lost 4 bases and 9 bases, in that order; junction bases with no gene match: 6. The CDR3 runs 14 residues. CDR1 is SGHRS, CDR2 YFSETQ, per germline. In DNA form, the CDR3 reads TGCGCCAGCAGCATGGGACAGGAGGCTTCACCCCTCCACTTT. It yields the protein CASSMGQEASPLHF.

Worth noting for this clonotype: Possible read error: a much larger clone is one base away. The CDR3 spells CATSDSGTGYYNEQYF. The CDR3 DNA sequence: TGTGCCACCAGTGATTCCGGGACAGGGTACTACAATGAGCAGTACTTC. The chain joins TRBV24-1 to TRBJ2-1, with TRBD1 matching 9 bases. The J call may not be correct, given that the DNA end is closer to TRBJ2-7. CDR1 and CDR2 from the germline V gene are KGHDR and SFDVKD. This CDR3 has 16 amino acids.

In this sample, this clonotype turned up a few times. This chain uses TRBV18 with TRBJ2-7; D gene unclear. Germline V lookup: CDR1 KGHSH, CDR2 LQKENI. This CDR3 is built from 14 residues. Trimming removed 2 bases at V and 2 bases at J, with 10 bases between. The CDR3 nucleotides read TGTGCCAGCTCACCAACTCAGGAAACCTACGAGCAGTACTTC. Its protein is CASSPTQETYEQYF.

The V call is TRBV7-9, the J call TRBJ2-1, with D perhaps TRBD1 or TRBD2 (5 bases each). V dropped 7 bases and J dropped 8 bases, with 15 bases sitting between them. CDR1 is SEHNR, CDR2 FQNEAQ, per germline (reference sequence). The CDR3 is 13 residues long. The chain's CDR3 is CASIPGTIHEQFF. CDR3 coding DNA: TGTGCCAGCATTCCTGGGACCATCCATGAGCAGTTCTTC.

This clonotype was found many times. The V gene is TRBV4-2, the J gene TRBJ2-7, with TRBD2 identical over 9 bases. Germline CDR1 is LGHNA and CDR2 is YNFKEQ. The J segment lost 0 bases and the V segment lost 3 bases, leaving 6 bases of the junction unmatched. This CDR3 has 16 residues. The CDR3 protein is CASSHFIAGVSYEQYF. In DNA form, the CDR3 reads TGTGCCAGCAGCCATTTCATAGCGGGGGTCTCCTACGAGCAGTACTTC.

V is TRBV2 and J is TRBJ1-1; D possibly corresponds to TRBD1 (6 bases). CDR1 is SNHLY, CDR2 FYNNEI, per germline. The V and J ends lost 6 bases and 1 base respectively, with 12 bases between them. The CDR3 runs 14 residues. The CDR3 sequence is CASREQGGNTEAFF. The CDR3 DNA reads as TGTGCCAGCAGGGAACAGGGTGGGAACACTGAAGCTTTCTTT.

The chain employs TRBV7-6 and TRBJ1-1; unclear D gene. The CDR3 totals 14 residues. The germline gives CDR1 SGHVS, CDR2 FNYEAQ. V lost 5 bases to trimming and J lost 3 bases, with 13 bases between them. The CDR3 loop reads CASSPKEHHTEAFF. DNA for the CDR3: TGTGCCAGCAGCCCAAAAGAACACCACACTGAAGCTTTCTTT.

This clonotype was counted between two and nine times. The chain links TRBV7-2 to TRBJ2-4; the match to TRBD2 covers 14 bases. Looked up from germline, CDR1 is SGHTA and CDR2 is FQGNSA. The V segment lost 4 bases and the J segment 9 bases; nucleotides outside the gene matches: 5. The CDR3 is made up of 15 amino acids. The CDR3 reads CASSSGTSGSSIQYF. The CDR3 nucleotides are TGTGCCAGCAGCTCGGGGACTAGCGGGAGTAGCATTCAGTACTTC.

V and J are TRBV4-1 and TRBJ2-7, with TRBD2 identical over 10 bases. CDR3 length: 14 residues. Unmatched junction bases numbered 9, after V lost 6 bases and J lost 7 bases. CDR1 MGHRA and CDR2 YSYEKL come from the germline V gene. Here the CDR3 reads CASSNPAGGDEQYF. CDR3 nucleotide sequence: TGCGCCAGCAGTAATCCAGCGGGAGGGGATGAGCAGTACTTC.

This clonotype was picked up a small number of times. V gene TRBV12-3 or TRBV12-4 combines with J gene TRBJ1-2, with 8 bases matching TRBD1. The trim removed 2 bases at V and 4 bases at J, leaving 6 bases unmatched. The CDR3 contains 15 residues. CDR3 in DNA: TGTGCCAGCAGTTTAAGCCCGACAGGGGTCTATGGCTACACCTTC. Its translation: CASSLSPTGVYGYTF.

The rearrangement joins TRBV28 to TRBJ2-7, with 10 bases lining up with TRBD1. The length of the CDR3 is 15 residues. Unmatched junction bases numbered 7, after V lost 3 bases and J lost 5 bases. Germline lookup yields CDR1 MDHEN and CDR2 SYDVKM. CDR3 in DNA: TGTGCCAGCAGTTTCCCCAGACAGGGGGCTAACGAGCAGTACTTC. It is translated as CASSFPRQGANEQYF.

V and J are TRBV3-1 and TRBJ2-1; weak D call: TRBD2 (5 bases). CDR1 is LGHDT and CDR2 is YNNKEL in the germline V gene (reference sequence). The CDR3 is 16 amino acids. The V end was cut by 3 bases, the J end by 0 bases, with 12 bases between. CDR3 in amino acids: CASSHERLSSYNEQFF. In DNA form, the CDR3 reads TGTGCCAGCAGCCACGAGCGGCTAAGCTCCTACAATGAGCAGTTCTTC.

This CDR3 reads CASSLGQGHYYNEQFF. As DNA, the CDR3 is TGCGCCAGCAGCTTGGGCCAGGGTCACTACTACAATGAGCAGTTCTTC. J is TRBJ2-1 and V is TRBV5-1; a weak D match, TRBD1 (5 bases). The CDR3 sequence is 16 residues long. From germline, CDR1 is SGHRS and CDR2 YFSETQ. V lost 0 bases and J 3 bases, leaving 13 bases between the germline ends.

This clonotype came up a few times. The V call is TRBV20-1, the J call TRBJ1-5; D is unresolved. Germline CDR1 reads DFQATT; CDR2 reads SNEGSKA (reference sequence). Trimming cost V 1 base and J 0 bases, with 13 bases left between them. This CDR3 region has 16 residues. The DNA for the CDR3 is TGCAGTGCTAGAGTCGGCGGATCCAATAGCAATCAGCCCCAGCATTTT. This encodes CSARVGGSNSNQPQHF.

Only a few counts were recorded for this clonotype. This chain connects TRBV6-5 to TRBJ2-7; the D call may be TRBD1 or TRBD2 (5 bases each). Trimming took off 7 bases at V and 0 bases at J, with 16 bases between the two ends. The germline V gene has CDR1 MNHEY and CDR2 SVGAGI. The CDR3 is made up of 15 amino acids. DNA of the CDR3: TGTGCCAGCACCTCCGGGACCGAGAGCTCCTACGAGCAGTACTTC. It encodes CASTSGTESSYEQYF.

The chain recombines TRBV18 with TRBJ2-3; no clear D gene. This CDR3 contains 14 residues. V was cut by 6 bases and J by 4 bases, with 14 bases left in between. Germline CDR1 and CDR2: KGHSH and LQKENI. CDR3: CASSHSRESDTQYF. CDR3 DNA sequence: TGTGCCAGCTCGCACAGCAGAGAGTCAGATACGCAGTATTTT.

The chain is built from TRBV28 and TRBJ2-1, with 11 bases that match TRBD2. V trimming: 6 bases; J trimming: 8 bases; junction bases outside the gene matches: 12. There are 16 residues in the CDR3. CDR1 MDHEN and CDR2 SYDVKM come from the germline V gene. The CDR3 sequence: CASRRAPSGRRDEQFF. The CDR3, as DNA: TGTGCCAGCAGACGGGCCCCTAGCGGGAGGCGTGATGAGCAGTTCTTC. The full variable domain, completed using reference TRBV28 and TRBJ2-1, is DVKVTQSSRYLVKRTGEKVFLECVQDMDHENMFWYRQDPGLGLRLIYFSYDVKMKEKGDIPEGYSVSREKKERFSLILESASTNQTSMYLCASRRAPSGRRDEQFFGPGTRLTVL.

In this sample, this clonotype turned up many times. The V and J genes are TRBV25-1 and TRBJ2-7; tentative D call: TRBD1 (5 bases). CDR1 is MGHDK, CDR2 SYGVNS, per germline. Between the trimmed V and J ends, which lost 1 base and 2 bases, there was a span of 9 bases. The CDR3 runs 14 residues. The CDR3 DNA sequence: TGTGCCAGCAGTGAATGGGGCAGAACCTACGAGCAGTACTTC. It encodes CASSEWGRTYEQYF.

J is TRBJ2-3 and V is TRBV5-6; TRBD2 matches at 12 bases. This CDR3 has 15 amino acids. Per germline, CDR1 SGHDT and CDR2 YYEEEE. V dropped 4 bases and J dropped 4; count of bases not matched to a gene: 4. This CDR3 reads CASSTSGGTSDTQYF. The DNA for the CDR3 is TGTGCCAGCAGCACTAGCGGGGGGACCTCAGATACGCAGTATTTT.

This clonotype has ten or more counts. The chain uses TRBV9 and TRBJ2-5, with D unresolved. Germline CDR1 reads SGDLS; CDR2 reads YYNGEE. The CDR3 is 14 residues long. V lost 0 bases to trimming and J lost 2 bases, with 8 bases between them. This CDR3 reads CASSVGVEQETQYF. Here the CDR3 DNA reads TGTGCCAGCAGCGTAGGGGTCGAACAAGAGACCCAGTACTTC.

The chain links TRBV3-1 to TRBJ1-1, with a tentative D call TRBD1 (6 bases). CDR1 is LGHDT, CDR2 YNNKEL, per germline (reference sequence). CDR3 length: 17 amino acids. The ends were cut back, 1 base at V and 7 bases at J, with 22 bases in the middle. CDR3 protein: CASSQVAAWGLENEAFF. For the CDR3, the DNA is TGTGCCAGCAGCCAAGTCGCTGCGTGGGGGCTGGAGAATGAAGCTTTCTTT.

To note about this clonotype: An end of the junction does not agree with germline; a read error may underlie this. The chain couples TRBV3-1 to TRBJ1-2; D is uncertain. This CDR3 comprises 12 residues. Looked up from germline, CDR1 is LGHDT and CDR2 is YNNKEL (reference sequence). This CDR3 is CASSQGGNGCTF. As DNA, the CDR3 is TGTGCCAGCAGCCAAGGAGGGAATGGCTGCACCTTC.

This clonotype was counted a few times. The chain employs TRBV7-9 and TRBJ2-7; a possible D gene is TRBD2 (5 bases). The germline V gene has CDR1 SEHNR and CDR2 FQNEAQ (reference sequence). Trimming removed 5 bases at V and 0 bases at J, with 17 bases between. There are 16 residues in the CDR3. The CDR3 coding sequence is TGTGCCAGCAGCCTACCGCTGGCGGGTTCCTCCTACGAGCAGTACTTC. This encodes CASSLPLAGSSYEQYF.